The clone carrying this T cell receptor (beta chain) was detected many times. Its cognate antigen is unknown. This CDR3 comprises 11 residues. Per the germline V gene, CDR1 is SGHTA and CDR2 is FQGNSA. A second PCR of roughly 6 to 12 cycles used a sample-barcoded 5' primer and a J-beta primer mix. Tags on each cDNA molecule came from a template-switch adaptor with 12 random nucleotides. No fewer than 2.5 million CDR3-containing paired-end reads came from each sample. TCRdb re-called the 5' RACE reads through MiXCR, storing one row per CDR3 protein. Of 1.5 million to 2 million distinct CDR3 sequences in the sample, about 50% were seen once. The source of the sample is a study of blood T cells in healthy people across ages. Study observations and caveats: With age, beta diversity per million T cells declined roughly linearly, significantly by 30 to 40.

This TCR came from a woman between 40 and 50 years old in good health. Sequencing used blood. This sequence joins TRBV7-2 and TRBJ2-4; D unclear. The assigned J gene may be wrong: the sequence end matches TRBJ2-7 better. CDR3: CASSRYNEQYF. The CDR3 coding sequence is TGTGCCAGCAGCCGCTATAACGAGCAGTACTTC.